A selection of T cell receptor beta chains follows, all from one sample in a study of T-cell memory formation after mild COVID-19. TCRdb called the 5' RACE reads again in MiXCR, with one record for every CDR3 protein. In the table there are about 470,000 distinct CDR3 sequences, 15% to 20% of which are singletons. Material for sequencing was PBMCs or a T cell subset sorted from them (not recorded which). These receptors originate from an adult woman who had mild COVID-19 (a few samples of this study predate the infection). Cell type and time point are not known. CDR3s include the opening cysteine and the closing phenylalanine or tryptophan. A D gene is named only where the DNA matches it firmly. Clone size is stated in some rows and not others, as once, few, many or a class when expanded.

17	TRBD2	TRBV7-9	TRBJ2-1	NA	TGTGCCAGCAGCCAAAACCCTAGCGGGAGGGACCACAATGAGCAGTTCTTC	CASSQNPSGRDHNEQFF
16	TRBD1	TRBV4-1	TRBJ1-2	few	TGCGCCAGCAGCCAAGAAAACCCGGGACAGGACTATGGCTACACCTTC	CASSQENPGQDYGYTF
14	NA	TRBV7-2	TRBJ1-1	NA	TGTGCCAGCAGTTATCAGGGGATTCACACTGAAGCTTTCTTT	CASSYQGIHTEAFF
14	TRBD2	TRBV11-2	TRBJ2-1	NA	TGTGCCAGCAGCCCCCTGACGGGGGGTAATGAGCAGTTCTTC	CASSPLTGGNEQFF
15	TRBD1	TRBV11-2	TRBJ1-4	few	TGTGCCAGCACCTATTTCACAGGGGGCGATGAAAAACTGTTTTTT	CASTYFTGGDEKLFF
17	NA	TRBV5-5	TRBJ2-2	few	TGTGCCAGCAGCCCCCGGGGTCCGGCCGAGGGCACCGGGGAGCTGTTTTTT	CASSPRGPAEGTGELFF
18	TRBD1	TRBV2	TRBJ1-4	NA	TGTGCCAGCAGTGAATTGGTACCCAGGGGGGCAACTAATGAAAAACTGTTTTTT	CASSELVPRGATNEKLFF
14	NA	TRBV6-4	TRBJ2-5	once	TGTGCCAGCACTAGCTATTACGCCCAACGGACCCAGTACTTC	CASTSYYAQRTQYF
13	NA	TRBV7-3	TRBJ1-1	few	TGTGCCAGCAGCTTAAGTGCCCGGGCTGAAGCTTTCTTT	CASSLSARAEAFF
15	NA	TRBV20-1	TRBJ1-2	NA	TGCAGTGCTAGAGAAGTGGGGGGGCGCGGTAATGGCTACACCTTC	CSAREVGGRGNGYTF
16	TRBD2	TRBV4-3	TRBJ2-7	NA	TGCGCCAGCAGCCACGAACGACTAGCGGGGAGGGACGAGCAGTACTTC	CASSHERLAGRDEQYF
21	TRBD2	TRBV7-6	TRBJ2-7	NA	TGTGCCAGCAGCCCAGGGACAGCTACTAGCGGGAGGGCCGTTAGCTCCTACGAGCAGTACTTC	CASSPGTATSGRAVSSYEQYF
14	NA	TRBV20-1	TRBJ2-1	few	TGCAGTGTTCCCGGGGATATCTCCTACAATGAGCAGTTCTTC	CSVPGDISYNEQFF
14	NA	TRBV29-1	TRBJ1-2	NA	TGCAGCGTTGAACCACAGGGTTGGGGCTATGGCTACACCTTC	CSVEPQGWGYGYTF
14	NA	TRBV21-1	TRBJ1-1	NA	TGTGCCAGCCCTCGGGGGCTAGGGAGCACTGAAGCTTTCTTT	CASPRGLGSTEAFF
17	TRBD2	TRBV9	TRBJ2-3	NA	TGTGCCAGCAGCCAAAGACTAGCGGGAGGGTCCACAGATACGCAGTATTTT	CASSQRLAGGSTDTQYF
13	NA	TRBV15	TRBJ2-2	NA	TGTGCCACCAGCAGAGAGAGTCCCGGGGAGCTGTTTTTT	CATSRESPGELFF
20	TRBD1	TRBV7-6	TRBJ1-6	NA	TGTGCCAGCAGCTTATCTCGGACAGGGGAGTACCTCTCCTATAATTCACCCCTCCACTTT	CASSLSRTGEYLSYNSPLHF
13	NA	TRBV29-1	TRBJ2-3	many	TGCAGCGTTGAATTGGAAAGCACAGATACGCAGTATTTT	CSVELESTDTQYF
17	TRBD2	TRBV13	TRBJ2-1	NA	TGTGCCAGCAGCCCCCCGACTAGCTACAGCTCCTACAATGAGCAGTTCTTC	CASSPPTSYSSYNEQFF
16	NA	TRBV20-1	TRBJ1-5	few	TGCAGTGCTACCCTAGGTCGGGTTGTAAGCAATCAGCCCCAGCATTTT	CSATLGRVVSNQPQHF
14	NA	TRBV7-9	TRBJ2-3	many	TGTGCCAGCAGCTTTGAAGAGTTCACAGATACGCAGTATTTT	CASSFEEFTDTQYF
13	NA	TRBV24-1	TRBJ2-3	many	TGTGCCACCAGTAAGTTTCAGCCAGATACGCAGTATTTT	CATSKFQPDTQYF
19	TRBD2	TRBV6-5	TRBJ2-3	NA	TGTGCCAGCAGTTACTCCCGGGCTAGCGGGAGAGCCAGCACAGATACGCAGTATTTT	CASSYSRASGRASTDTQYF
18	TRBD2	TRBV5-1	TRBJ2-1	NA	TGCGCCAGCAGCTTGAAGCGGGGGCCCCTGAGCTCCTACAATGAGCAGTTCTTC	CASSLKRGPLSSYNEQFF
14	TRBD1	TRBV4-3	TRBJ1-6	NA	TGCGCCAGCAGCCTGGACAGGCTAGGGACACCCCTCCACTTT	CASSLDRLGTPLHF
15	TRBD2	TRBV12-3/TRBV12-4	TRBJ2-5	many	TGTGCCAGCAGCCTCATGGGACTAGCGGAAGAGACCCAGTACTTC	CASSLMGLAEETQYF
16	TRBD1	TRBV20-1	TRBJ1-1	many	TGCAGTGCTAGAGCCCGGGACAGGGGATGGAGCACTGAAGCTTTCTTT	CSARARDRGWSTEAFF
13	NA	TRBV20-1	TRBJ2-3	many	TGCAGTGCTAGACCTCTGAGCACAGATACGCAGTATTTT	CSARPLSTDTQYF
16	NA	TRBV7-2	TRBJ2-2	NA	TGTGCCAGCAGCTTACGCTCGGACCCTAACACCGGGGAGCTGTTTTTT	CASSLRSDPNTGELFF
16	NA	TRBV5-1	TRBJ1-1	NA	TGCGCCAGCAGCCCCAAGGTTGGGGGTGAGTACACTGAAGCTTTCTTT	CASSPKVGGEYTEAFF
16	NA	TRBV6-5	TRBJ1-3	few	TGTGCCAGCAGTTACTCTGCCAGGTCCTCTGGAAACACCATATATTTT	CASSYSARSSGNTIYF
14	TRBD2	TRBV7-3	TRBJ2-1	NA	TGTGCCAGCAGCGAAGGGACTAGTGTCAGTGAGCAGTTCTTC	CASSEGTSVSEQFF
13	NA	TRBV18	TRBJ2-5	few	TGTGCCAGCTCACCCGAACTAGTAGAGACCCAGTACTTC	CASSPELVETQYF
15	TRBD1	TRBV13	TRBJ2-1	few	TGTGCCAGCAGCCACACCTCAGACAGGGCCAATGAGCAGTTCTTC	CASSHTSDRANEQFF
15	TRBD1	TRBV3-1	TRBJ1-2	NA	TGTGCCAGCAGCCATAGGACAGGGACTAACTATGGCTACACCTTC	CASSHRTGTNYGYTF
14	NA	TRBV20-1	TRBJ1-1	NA	TGCAGTGCTAGAGATCTTCGGCAGTCCACTGAAGCTTTCTTT	CSARDLRQSTEAFF
15	NA	TRBV12-3/TRBV12-4	TRBJ2-3	few	TGTGCCAGCAACCCAGGGGGGGCTAACACAGATACGCAGTATTTT	CASNPGGANTDTQYF
18	NA	TRBV12-3/TRBV12-4	TRBJ2-1	many	TGTGCCAGCAGCAGATCTCCCTGGTTGCAGAGGGAGGACAATGAGCAGTTCTTC	CASSRSPWLQREDNEQFF
15	NA	TRBV6-6	TRBJ1-2	NA	TGTGCCAGCAGCTCCCGTCAGGACGGCCTCCTAGGCTACACCTTC	CASSSRQDGLLGYTF
13	NA	TRBV7-3	TRBJ1-2	NA	TGTGCCAGCAGCTTACGCGCAGGGAGAGGCTACACCTTC	CASSLRAGRGYTF
14	TRBD1	TRBV11-3	TRBJ1-1	few	TGTGCCAGCAGCCTGGACAGGGGACGCGTTGAAGCTTTCTTT	CASSLDRGRVEAFF
15	TRBD1	TRBV6-5	TRBJ1-1	few	TGTGCCAGCAGTGGGGTGGGGACAGGGAACACTGAAGCTTTCTTT	CASSGVGTGNTEAFF
15	NA	TRBV7-9	TRBJ2-1	NA	TGTGCCAGCAGCTTAGTCTTAGCGACCTACAATGAGCAGTTCTTC	CASSLVLATYNEQFF
15	NA	TRBV27	TRBJ1-5	NA	TGTGCCAGCAGATTCTCGGGGGGTTGGAATCAGCCCCAGCATTTT	CASRFSGGWNQPQHF
14	NA	TRBV20-1	TRBJ2-1	many	TGCAGTGCTAGATCCGGGGCTACCTACAATGAGCAGTTCTTC	CSARSGATYNEQFF
16	TRBD1	TRBV4-1	TRBJ1-5	NA	TGCGCCAGCAGCCAAGTGGGAGGGGGCAACAATCAGCCCCAGCATTTT	CASSQVGGGNNQPQHF
17	NA	TRBV4-1	TRBJ1-1	NA	TGCGCCAGCAGCCAAAGGATTCCCGGGGATTCCTACACTGAAGCTTTCTTT	CASSQRIPGDSYTEAFF
13	NA	TRBV20-1	TRBJ1-2	NA	TGCAGTGCTAGCTCGGGTAACAACTATGGCTACACCTTC	CSASSGNNYGYTF
14	TRBD1	TRBV4-2	TRBJ2-3	few	TGTGCCAGCACCGACAGGGGGCGCACAGATACGCAGTATTTT	CASTDRGRTDTQYF
15	TRBD1	TRBV19	TRBJ1-2	few	TGTGCCAGTAGTATGAGGGACAGGAATAAGGATGGCTACACCTTC	CASSMRDRNKDGYTF
14	TRBD2	TRBV5-4	TRBJ2-2	NA	TGTGCCACCCTTCGACTAGCCGACACCGGGGAGCTGTTTTTT	CATLRLADTGELFF
17	TRBD1	TRBV25-1	TRBJ2-5	NA	TGTGCCAGCAGTGAATATGAGGGGACAGAGTACCAAGAGACCCAGTACTTC	CASSEYEGTEYQETQYF
14	TRBD1	TRBV7-9	TRBJ2-3	NA	TGTGCCAGCAGAAGGACAGGGAGGACAGATACGCAGTATTTT	CASRRTGRTDTQYF
13	NA	TRBV7-2	TRBJ2-4	few	TGTGCCAGCAGCTACCAGGAGGGGAACATTCAGTACTTC	CASSYQEGNIQYF